The TCR beta chain under discussion was sequenced for a study of blood T cell repertoires in COVID-19. Study as a whole: Researchers got acute and convalescent COVID-19 samples from the United States, Italy and Spain.

This CDR3 comprises 13 residues. The germline V gene encodes CDR1 ENHRY and CDR2 SYGVKD. Trimming removed 2 bases at V and 3 bases at J, with 8 bases between. Assay used: immunoSEQ multiplex PCR; TCRdb lists only in-frame clones, some missing. The sample holds roughly 180,000 clones, 70% to 85% seen once. The receptor's source is a human donor in a cohort sampled during active COVID-19. The sequencing sample was made of peripheral blood. J is TRBJ2-7 and V is TRBV10-3; perhaps TRBD1 as D (6 bases). CDR3 region: CAISEGQSYEQYF. Written as DNA, the CDR3 is TGTGCCATCAGTGAGGGACAGAGCTACGAGCAGTACTTC.